The clone carrying this TCR beta chain appeared many times. Antigen specificity is unknown. The data originate from a study of CD8 T cells in ankylosing spondylitis. Study conclusions and caveats: A subset of motif variants has previously been described in the synovial fluid and blood of reactive arthritis.

TCRdb reprocessed the 5' RACE reads with MiXCR, giving one entry per CDR3 protein. The table includes about 130,000 distinct CDR3 sequences, about an eighth detected once. The source material was blood, either unsorted or a sorted T cell fraction (not recorded which). This clonotype originated in a female donor with ankylosing spondylitis or in good health (not recorded which).

The CDR3 region is CASKIGDRDNEQFF. Here the CDR3 DNA reads TGTGCCAGCAAAATTGGGGACAGAGACAATGAGCAGTTCTTC. The chain recombines TRBV28 with TRBJ2-1; 7 nucleotides agree with TRBD1. There are 14 residues in the CDR3. The J segment lost 5 bases and the V segment lost 7 bases, leaving 8 bases of the junction unmatched. CDR1 MDHEN and CDR2 SYDVKM come from the germline V gene.